The sequence of this T cell receptor (beta chain) was determined in a study of glioma-infiltrating T cells after dendritic cell vaccination. Across the whole study: Dendritic cells derived from monocytes and pulsed with autologous tumor lysate formed the vaccine.

Described time point: after dendritic cell vaccination, including at tumor progression/relapse. Isocitrate dehydrogenase mutation was absent in all glioblastoma patients. CDR3 length equals 11 residues. Germline CDR1 PRHDT, CDR2 FYEKMQ (reference sequence). Trimming removed 5 bases at V and 11 bases at J, with 10 bases between. Libraries were prepared by immunoSEQ multiplex PCR; TCRdb keeps only in-frame clonotypes and omits some of them. The top ten hold around 2.4% of the sample, which has roughly 80,000 clones, around 87% seen once. The chain carries TRBV13 and TRBJ2-4; possibly TRBD2 for D (5 bases). This clonotype was obtained from a human donor with glioblastoma. The input for sequencing was blood, taken after dendritic cell vaccination. The CDR3 sequence: CASSIQEVQYF. As DNA, the CDR3 is TGTGCCAGCAGCATTCAGGAGGTTCAGTACTTC.